The entry below gives a single T cell receptor beta chain sequence along with its context. Its target is not known. This entry belongs to a study of cytomegalovirus exposure and HLA in healthy donors. Study-wide results and limits: Overall, under 200 TCR beta chains were annotated as cytomegalovirus-associated. Cytomegalovirus status was reportedly diagnosed by the classifier with high sensitivity and specificity. Many donors carried some public TCRs, although rarity characterized most TCR sequences.

This CDR3 spans 16 amino acids. Germline V gives CDR1 SGHTA, CDR2 FQGNSA. V dropped 3 bases and J dropped 6; count of bases not matched to a gene: 12. The assay was immunoSEQ multiplex PCR, and TCRdb's table has in-frame clones only and misses some. The repertoire holds about 160,000 clones, with 88% as singletons. The receptor was isolated from a man younger than 30 in good health and CMV-seronegative. The chain has TRBV7-2 and TRBJ2-7, with 9 bases fitting TRBD2. The sequenced sample was PBMCs. The CDR3, as DNA: TGTGCCAGCAGCTTTTCCGCGGGAGGGTTTCAGGTCGAGCAGTACTTC. Protein product: CASSFSAGGFQVEQYF.